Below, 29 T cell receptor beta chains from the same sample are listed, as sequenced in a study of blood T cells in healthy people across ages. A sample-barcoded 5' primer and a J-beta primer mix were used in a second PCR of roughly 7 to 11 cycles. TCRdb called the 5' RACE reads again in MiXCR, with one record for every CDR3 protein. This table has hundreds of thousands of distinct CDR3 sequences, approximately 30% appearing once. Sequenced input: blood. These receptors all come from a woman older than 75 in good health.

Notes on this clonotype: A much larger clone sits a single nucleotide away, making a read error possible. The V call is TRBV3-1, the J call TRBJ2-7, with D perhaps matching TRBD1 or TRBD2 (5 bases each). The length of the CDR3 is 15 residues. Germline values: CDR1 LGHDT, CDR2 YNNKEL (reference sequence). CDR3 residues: CANSQGRAGSAEQYF. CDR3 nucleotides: TGTGCCAACAGCCAAGGAAGGGCAGGGAGCGCCGAGCAGTACTTC.

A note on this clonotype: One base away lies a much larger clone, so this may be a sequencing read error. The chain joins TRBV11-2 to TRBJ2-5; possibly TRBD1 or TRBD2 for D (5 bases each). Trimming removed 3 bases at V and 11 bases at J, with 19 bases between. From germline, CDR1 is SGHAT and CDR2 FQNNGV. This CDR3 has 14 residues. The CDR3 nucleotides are TGTGCCAGCAGCTTCCTCTTGGGGGAAGGTGAGCAGTACTTC. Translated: CASSFLLGEGEQYF.

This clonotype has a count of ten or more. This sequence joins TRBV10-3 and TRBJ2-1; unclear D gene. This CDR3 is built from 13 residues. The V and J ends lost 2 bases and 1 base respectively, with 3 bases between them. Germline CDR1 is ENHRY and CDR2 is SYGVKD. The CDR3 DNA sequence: TGTGCCATCAGTGAGGGTTCCTACAATGAGCAGTTCTTC. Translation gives CAISEGSYNEQFF.

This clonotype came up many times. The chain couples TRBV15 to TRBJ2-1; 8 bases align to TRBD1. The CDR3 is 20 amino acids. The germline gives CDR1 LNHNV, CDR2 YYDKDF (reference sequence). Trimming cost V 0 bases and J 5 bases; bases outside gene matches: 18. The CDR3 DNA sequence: TGTGCCACCAGCAGAGACCGGGGGACAGGAATTCGGTCAGACAACAATGAGCAGTTCTTC. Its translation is CATSRDRGTGIRSDNNEQFF. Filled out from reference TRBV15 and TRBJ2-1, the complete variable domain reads DAMVIQNPRYQVTQFGKPVTLSCSQTLNHNVMYWYQQKSSQAPKLLFHYYDKDFNNEADTPDNFQSRRPNTSFCFLDIRSPGLGDTAMYLCATSRDRGTGIRSDNNEQFFGPGTRLTVL.

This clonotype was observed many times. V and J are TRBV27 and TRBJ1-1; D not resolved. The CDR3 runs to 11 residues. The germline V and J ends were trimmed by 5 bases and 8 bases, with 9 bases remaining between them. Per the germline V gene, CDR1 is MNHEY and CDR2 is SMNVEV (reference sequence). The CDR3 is CASSGFREAFF. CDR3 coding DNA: TGTGCCAGCAGTGGATTCCGGGAAGCTTTCTTT.

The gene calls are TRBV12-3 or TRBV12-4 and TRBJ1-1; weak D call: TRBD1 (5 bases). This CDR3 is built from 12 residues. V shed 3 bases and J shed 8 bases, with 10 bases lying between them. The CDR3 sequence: CASSLGVPEAFF. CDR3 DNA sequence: TGTGCCAGCAGTTTGGGGGTTCCGGAAGCTTTCTTT.

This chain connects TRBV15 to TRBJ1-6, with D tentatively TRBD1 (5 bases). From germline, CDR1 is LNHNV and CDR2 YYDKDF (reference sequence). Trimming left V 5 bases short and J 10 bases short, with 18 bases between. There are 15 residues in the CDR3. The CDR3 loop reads CATSSASVRGSPLHF. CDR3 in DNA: TGTGCCACCAGCTCCGCTAGCGTCCGGGGCTCACCCCTCCACTTT.

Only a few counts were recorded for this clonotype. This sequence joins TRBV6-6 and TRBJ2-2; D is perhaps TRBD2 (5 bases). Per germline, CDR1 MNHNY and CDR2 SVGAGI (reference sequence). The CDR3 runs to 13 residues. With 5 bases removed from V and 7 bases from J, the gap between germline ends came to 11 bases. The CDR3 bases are TGTGCCAGCAGTATACGGGGTCTCGGGGAGCTGTTTTTT. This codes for CASSIRGLGELFF.

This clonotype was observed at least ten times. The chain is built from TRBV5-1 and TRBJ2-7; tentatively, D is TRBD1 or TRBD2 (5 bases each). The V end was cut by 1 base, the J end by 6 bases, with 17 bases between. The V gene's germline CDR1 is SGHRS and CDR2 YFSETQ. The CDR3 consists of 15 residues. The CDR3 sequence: CASSLLASSGGEQYF. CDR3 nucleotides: TGCGCCAGCAGCTTGTTGGCTTCCAGTGGGGGCGAGCAGTACTTC.

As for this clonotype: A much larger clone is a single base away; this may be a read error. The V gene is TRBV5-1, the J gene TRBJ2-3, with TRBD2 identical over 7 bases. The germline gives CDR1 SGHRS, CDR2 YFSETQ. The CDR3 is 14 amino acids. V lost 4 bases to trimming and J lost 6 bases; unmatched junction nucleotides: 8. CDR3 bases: TGCGCCAGCAGCAAAGGACTAGAACCCGATACGCAGTATTTT. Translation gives CASSKGLEPDTQYF.

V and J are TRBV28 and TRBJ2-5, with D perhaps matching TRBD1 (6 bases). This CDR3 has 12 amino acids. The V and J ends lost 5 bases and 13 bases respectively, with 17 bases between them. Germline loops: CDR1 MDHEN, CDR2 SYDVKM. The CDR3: CASSVRSGTPYF. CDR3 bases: TGTGCCAGCAGTGTACGTTCGGGGACACCGTACTTC.

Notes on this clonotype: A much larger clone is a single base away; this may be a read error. For the CDR3, the DNA is TGTGCCAGCAGCTTGGGACGGATGAACACTGAAACTTTCTTT. Translating gives CASSLGRMNTETFF. The chain employs TRBV11-3 and TRBJ1-1; weak D call: TRBD1 (5 bases). CDR3 length: 14 amino acids. Germline V CDR1 and CDR2: SGHNT, YENEEA.

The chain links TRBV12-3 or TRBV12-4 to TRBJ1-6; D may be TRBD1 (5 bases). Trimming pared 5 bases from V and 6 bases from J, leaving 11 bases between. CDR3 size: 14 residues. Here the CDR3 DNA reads TGTGCCAGCAGTAGGTCGGGGGGTAATTCACCCCTCCACTTT. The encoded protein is CASSRSGGNSPLHF.

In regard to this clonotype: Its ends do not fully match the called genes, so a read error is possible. The CDR3 reads CASGFEGSAFF. The CDR3 nucleotides are TGTGCCAGCGGCTTCGAGGGTTCGGCGTTCTTC. The chain has TRBV7-2 and TRBJ2-1, with a possible D match to TRBD2 (5 bases). CDR1 is SGHTA and CDR2 is FQGNSA in the germline V gene. This CDR3 spans 11 amino acids.

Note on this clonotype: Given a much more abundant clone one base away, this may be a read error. The CDR3, as DNA: TGTGCCGGCAGTTTCCCCCGTCCGGCTCCCCAGCATTTT. Translating it yields CAGSFPRPAPQHF. The genes are TRBV12-3 or TRBV12-4 and TRBJ1-5, with D unresolved. The CDR3 sequence is 13 residues long.

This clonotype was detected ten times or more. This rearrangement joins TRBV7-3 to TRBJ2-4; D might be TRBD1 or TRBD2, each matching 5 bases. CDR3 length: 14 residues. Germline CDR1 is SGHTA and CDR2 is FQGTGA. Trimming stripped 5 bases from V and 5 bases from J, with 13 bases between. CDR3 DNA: TGTGCCAGCAGCGCTTTAGGGACCGAAAACATTCAGTACTTC. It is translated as CASSALGTENIQYF. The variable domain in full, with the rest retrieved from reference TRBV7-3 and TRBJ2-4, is GAGVSQTPSNKVTEKGKYVELRCDPISGHTALYWYRQSLGQGPEFLIYFQGTGAADDSGLPNDRFFAVRPEGSVSTLKIQRTERGDSAVYLCASSALGTENIQYFGAGTRLSVL.

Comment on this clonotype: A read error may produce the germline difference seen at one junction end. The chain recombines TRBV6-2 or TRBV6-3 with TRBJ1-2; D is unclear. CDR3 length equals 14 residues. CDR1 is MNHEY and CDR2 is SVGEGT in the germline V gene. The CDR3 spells CASSYKAGNYGHTF. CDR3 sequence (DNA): TGTGCCAGCAGTTACAAAGCCGGTAACTATGGCCACACCTTC.

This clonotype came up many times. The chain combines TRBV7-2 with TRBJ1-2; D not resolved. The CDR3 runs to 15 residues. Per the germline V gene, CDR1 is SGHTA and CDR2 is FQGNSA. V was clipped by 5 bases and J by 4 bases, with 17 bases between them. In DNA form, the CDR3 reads TGTGCCAGCAGCGGAGGCAGGTTTTCTCTCTATGGCTACACCTTC. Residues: CASSGGRFSLYGYTF.

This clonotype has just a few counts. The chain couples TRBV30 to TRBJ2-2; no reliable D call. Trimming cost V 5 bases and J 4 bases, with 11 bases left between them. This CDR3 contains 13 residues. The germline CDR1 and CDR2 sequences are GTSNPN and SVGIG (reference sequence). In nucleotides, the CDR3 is TGTGCCTGGCGGGCCTCGGGCACCGGGGAGCTGTTTTTT. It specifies CAWRASGTGELFF.

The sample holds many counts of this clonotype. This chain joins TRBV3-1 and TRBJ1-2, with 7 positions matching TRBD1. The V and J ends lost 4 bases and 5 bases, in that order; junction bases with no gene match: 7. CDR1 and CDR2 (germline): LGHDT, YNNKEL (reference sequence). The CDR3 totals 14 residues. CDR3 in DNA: TGTGCCAGCAGCCTGGGGACAGCTTCTTATGGCTACACCTTC. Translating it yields CASSLGTASYGYTF.

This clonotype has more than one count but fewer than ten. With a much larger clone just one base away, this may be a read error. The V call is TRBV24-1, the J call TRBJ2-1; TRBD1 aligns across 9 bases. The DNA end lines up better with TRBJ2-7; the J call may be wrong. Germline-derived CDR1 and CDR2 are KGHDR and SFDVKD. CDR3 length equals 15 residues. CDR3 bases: TGTGCCACCAGTGATCCGGGACAGGGTGACAATGAGCAGTACTTC. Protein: CATSDPGQGDNEQYF.

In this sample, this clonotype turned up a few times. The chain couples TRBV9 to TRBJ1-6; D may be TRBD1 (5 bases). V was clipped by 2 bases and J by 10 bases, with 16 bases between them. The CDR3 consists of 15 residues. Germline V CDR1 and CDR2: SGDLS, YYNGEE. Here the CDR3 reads CASSVLQTRDSPLHF. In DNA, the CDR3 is TGTGCCAGCAGCGTTCTCCAGACAAGGGACTCACCCCTCCACTTT. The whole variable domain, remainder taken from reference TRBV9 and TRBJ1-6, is DSGVTQTPKHLITATGQRVTLRCSPRSGDLSVYWYQQSLDQGLQFLIQYYNGEERAKGNILERFSAQQFPDLHSELNLSSLELGDSALYFCASSVLQTRDSPLHFGNGTRLTVT.

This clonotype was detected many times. CDR3 amino acids: CSVGGAGGTETQYF. The CDR3 DNA reads TGCAGCGTTGGGGGGGCGGGGGGCACAGAGACCCAGTACTTC. This chain connects TRBV29-1 to TRBJ2-5; the match to TRBD2 covers 8 bases. This CDR3 contains 14 residues. V shed 4 bases, J shed 4 bases, and the junction held 8 bases outside the gene matches. The V gene's germline CDR1 is SQVTM and CDR2 ANQGSEA.

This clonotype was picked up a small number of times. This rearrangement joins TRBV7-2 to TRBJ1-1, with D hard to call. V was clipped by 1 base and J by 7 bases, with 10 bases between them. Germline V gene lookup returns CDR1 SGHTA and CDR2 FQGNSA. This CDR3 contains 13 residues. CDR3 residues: CASSLGWVGEAFF. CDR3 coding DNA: TGTGCCAGCAGCTTAGGATGGGTCGGTGAAGCTTTCTTT.

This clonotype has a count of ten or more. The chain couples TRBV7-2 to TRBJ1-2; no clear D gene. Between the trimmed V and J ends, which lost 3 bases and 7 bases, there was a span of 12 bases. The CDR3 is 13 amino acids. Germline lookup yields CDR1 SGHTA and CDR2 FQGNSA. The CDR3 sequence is CASSLDGFGGYTF. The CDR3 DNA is TGTGCCAGCAGCTTGGACGGATTTGGTGGCTACACCTTC.

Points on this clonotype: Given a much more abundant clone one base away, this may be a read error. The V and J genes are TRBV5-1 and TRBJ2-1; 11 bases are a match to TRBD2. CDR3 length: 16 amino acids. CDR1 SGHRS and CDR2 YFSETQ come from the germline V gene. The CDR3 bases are TGCGTCAGCAGCAAACTAGCGGGGGCCTCCTACAATGAGCAGTTCTTC. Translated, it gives CVSSKLAGASYNEQFF.

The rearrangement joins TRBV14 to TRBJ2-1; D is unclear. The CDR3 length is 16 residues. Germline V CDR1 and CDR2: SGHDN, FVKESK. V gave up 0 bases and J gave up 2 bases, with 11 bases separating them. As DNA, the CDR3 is TGTGCCAGCAGCCAAGATCGAGTAACGGCCTACAATGAGCAGTTCTTC. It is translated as CASSQDRVTAYNEQFF.

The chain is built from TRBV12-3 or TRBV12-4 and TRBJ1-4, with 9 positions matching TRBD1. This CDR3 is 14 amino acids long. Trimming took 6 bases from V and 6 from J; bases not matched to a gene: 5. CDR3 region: CASSPGTGYEKLFF. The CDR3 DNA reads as TGTGCCAGCAGCCCCGGGACAGGGTATGAAAAACTGTTTTTT.

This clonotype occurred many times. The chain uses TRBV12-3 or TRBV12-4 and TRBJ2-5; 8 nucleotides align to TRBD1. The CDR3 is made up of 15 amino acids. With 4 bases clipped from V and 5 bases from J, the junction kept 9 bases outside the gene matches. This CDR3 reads CASSSRTGFGETQYF. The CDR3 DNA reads TGTGCCAGCAGTTCCCGGACAGGGTTCGGGGAGACCCAGTACTTC.